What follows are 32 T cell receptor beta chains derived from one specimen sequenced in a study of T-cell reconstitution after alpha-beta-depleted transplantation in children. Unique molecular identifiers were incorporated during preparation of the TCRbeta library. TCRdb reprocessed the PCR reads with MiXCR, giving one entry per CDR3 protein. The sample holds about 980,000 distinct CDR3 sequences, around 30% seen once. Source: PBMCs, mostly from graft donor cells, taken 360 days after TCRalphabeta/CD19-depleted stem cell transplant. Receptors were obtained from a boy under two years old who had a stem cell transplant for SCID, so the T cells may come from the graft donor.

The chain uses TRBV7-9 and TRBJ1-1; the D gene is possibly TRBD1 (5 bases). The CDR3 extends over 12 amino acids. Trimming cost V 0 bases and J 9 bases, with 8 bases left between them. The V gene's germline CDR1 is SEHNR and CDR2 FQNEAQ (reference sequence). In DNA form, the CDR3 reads TGTGCCAGCAGCTTAGCGACAGTGCAAGCTTTCTTT. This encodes CASSLATVQAFF.

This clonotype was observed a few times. CDR3 residues: CASSQDPVTWQYF. The DNA for the CDR3 is TGTGCCAGCAGCCAAGATCCCGTAACATGGCAGTATTTT. The V call is TRBV4-2, the J call TRBJ2-3; D gene unclear. Trimming stripped 0 bases from V and 11 bases from J, with 12 bases between. The CDR3 is 13 amino acids. Germline V gene lookup returns CDR1 LGHNA and CDR2 YNFKEQ.

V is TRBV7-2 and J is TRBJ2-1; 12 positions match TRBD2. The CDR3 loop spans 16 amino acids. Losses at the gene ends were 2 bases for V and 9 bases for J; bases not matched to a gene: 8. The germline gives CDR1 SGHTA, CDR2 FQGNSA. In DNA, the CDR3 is TGTGCCAGCAGCTTATGGTCTAGCGGGGGGGCAGGTGAGCAGTTCTTC. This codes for CASSLWSSGGAGEQFF.

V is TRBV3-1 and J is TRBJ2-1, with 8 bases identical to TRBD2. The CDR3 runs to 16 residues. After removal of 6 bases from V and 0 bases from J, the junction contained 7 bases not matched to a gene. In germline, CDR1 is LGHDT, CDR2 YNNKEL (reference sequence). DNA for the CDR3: TGTGCCAGCAGAAGAACCGGGACTAGCTCCTACAATGAGCAGTTCTTC. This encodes CASRRTGTSSYNEQFF.

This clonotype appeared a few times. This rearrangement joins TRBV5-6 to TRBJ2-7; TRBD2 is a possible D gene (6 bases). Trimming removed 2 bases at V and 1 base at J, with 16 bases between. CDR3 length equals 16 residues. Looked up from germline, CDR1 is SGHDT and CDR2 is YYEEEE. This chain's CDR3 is CASSLAGLGRSYEQYF. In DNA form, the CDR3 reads TGTGCCAGCAGCTTAGCGGGCCTGGGGCGATCCTACGAGCAGTACTTC.

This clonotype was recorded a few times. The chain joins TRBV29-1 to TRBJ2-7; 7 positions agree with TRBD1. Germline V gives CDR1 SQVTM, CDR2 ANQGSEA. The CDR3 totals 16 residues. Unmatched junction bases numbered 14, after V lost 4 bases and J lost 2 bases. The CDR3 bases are TGCAGCGTTGCCGAAGGCTCAGGGGGTAGTCCCTACGAGCAGTACTTC. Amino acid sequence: CSVAEGSGGSPYEQYF.

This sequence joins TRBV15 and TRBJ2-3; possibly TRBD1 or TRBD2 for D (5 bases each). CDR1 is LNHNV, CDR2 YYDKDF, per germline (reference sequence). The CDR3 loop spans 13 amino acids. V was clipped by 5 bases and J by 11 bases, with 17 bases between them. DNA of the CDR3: TGTGCCACCAGCGCAGGGCCCGGAGGAGAGCAGTATTTT. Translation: CATSAGPGGEQYF.

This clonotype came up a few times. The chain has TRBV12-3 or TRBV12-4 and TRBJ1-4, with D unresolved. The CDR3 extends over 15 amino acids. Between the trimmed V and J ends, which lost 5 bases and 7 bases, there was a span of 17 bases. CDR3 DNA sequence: TGTGCCAGCAGTCCAGATACAGCGACGGGTGAAAAACTGTTTTTT. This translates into CASSPDTATGEKLFF.

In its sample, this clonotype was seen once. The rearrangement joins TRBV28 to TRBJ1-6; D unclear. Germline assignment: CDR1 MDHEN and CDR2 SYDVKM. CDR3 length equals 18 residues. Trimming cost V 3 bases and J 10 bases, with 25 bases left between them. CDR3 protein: CASSFARGGMRAGSPLHF. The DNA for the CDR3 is TGTGCCAGCAGTTTTGCCCGAGGTGGGATGCGTGCAGGCTCACCCCTCCACTTT.

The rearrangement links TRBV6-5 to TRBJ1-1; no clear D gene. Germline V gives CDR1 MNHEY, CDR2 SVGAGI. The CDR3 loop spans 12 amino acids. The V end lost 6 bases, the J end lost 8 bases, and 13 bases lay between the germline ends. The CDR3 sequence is CASSHPGKEAFF. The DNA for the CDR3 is TGTGCCAGCAGCCACCCCGGAAAAGAAGCTTTCTTT.

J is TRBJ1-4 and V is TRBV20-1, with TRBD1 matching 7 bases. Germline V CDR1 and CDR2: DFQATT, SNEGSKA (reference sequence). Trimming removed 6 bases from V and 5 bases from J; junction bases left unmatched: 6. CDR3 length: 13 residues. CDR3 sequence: CSAARGQNEKLFF. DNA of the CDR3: TGCAGTGCCGCGCGGGGACAGAATGAAAAACTGTTTTTT.

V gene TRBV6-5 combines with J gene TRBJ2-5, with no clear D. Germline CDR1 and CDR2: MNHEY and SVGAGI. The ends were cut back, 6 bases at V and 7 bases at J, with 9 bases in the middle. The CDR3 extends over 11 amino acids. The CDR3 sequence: CASSYKATQYF. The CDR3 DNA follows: TGTGCCAGCAGCTATAAGGCGACCCAGTACTTC.

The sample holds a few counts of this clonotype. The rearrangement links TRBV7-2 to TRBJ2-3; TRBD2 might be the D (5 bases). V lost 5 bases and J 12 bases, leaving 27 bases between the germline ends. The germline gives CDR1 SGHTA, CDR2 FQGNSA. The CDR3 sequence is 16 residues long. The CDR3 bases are TGTGCCAGCAGCCCTCCCCTGCGGGTAGCCAACCTCTATCAGTATTTT. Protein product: CASSPPLRVANLYQYF. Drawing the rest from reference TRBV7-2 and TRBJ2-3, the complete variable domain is GAGVSQSPSNKVTEKGKDVELRCDPISGHTALYWYRQSLGQGLEFLIYFQGNSAPDKSGLPSDRFSAERTGGSVSTLTIQRTQQEDSAVYLCASSPPLRVANLYQYFGPGTRLTVL.

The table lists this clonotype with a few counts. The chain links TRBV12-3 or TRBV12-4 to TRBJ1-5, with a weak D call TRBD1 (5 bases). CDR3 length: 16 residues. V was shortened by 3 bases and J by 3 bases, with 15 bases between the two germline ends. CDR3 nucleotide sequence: TGTGCCAGCAGTTTCGAGACAGCCACCTCCAATCAGCCCCAGCATTTT. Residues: CASSFETATSNQPQHF.

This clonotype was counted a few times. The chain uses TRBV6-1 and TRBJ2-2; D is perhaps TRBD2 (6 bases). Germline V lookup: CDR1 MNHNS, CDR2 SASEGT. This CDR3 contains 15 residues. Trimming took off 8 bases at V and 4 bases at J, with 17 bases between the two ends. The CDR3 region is CASSSPVLATGELFF. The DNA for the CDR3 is TGTGCCAGCTCCTCGCCGGTACTAGCCACCGGGGAGCTGTTTTTT.

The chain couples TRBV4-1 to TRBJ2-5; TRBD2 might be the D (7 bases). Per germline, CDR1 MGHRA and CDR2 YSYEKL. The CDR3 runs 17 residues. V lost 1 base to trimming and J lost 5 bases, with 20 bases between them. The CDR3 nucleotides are TGCGCCAGCAGCCAAGTGAGGGGGGGGGCCGTTAAGGAGACCCAGTACTTC. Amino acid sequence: CASSQVRGGAVKETQYF.

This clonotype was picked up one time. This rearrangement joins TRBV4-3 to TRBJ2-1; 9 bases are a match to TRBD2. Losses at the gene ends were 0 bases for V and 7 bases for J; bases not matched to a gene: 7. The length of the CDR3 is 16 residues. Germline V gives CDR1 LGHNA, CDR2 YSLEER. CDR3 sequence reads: CASSQEVAGVENEQFF. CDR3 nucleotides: TGCGCCAGCAGCCAAGAGGTAGCGGGGGTTGAAAATGAGCAGTTCTTC.

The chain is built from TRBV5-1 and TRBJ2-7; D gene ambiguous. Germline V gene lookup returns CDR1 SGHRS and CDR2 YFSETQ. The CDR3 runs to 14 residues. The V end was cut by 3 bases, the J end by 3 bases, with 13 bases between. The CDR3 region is CASSWVNTDYEQYF. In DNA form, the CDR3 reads TGCGCCAGCAGCTGGGTGAATACGGACTACGAGCAGTACTTC.

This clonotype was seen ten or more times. CDR3 amino acids: CASSSGLSTDTQYF. As DNA, the CDR3 is TGTGCCAGCAGTTCCGGACTGAGCACAGATACGCAGTATTTT. This rearrangement joins TRBV12-3 or TRBV12-4 to TRBJ2-3, with TRBD2 as a possible D gene (5 bases). The CDR3 is made up of 14 amino acids. The V end was cut by 4 bases, the J end by 0 bases, with 8 bases between.

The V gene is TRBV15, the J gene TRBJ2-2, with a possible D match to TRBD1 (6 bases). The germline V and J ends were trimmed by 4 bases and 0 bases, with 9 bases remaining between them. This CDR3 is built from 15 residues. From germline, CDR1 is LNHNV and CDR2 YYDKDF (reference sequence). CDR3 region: CATSKQGPNTGELFF. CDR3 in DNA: TGTGCCACCAGCAAACAGGGACCGAACACCGGGGAGCTGTTTTTT.

The CDR3 nucleotides read TGCGCCAGCAGCTTGTTCGGCCGGACCTCCTACGAGCAGTACTTC. Protein sequence: CASSLFGRTSYEQYF. This chain connects TRBV5-1 to TRBJ2-7; D not certain. The CDR3 length is 15 residues. Germline lookup yields CDR1 SGHRS and CDR2 YFSETQ. With 1 base removed from V and 0 bases from J, the gap between germline ends came to 11 bases. The full variable domain, in which reference TRBV5-1 and TRBJ2-7 provide the parts outside the CDR3, is KAGVTQTPRYLIKTRGQQVTLSCSPISGHRSVSWYQQTPGQGLQFLFEYFSETQRNKGNFPGRFSGRQFSNSRSEMNVSTLELGDSALYLCASSLFGRTSYEQYFGPGTRLTVT.

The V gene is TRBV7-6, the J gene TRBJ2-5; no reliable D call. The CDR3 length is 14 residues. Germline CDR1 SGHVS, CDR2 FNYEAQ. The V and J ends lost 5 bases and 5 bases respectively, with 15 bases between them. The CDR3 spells CASSPLISLETQYF. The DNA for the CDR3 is TGTGCCAGCAGCCCGCTAATCTCGCTGGAGACCCAGTACTTC.

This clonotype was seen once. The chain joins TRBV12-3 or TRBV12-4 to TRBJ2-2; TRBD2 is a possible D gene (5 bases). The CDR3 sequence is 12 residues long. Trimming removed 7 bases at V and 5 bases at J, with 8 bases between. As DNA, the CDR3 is TGTGCCAGCATTCCGGGGACCGGGGAGCTGTTTTTT. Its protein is CASIPGTGELFF.

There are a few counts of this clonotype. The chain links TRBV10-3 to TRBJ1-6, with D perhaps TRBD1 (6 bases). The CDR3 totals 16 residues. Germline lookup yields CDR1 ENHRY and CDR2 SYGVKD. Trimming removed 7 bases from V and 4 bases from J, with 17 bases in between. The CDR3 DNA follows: TGTGCCATCACCGAGGGGGGAATAGGGTATAATTCACCCCTCCACTTT. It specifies CAITEGGIGYNSPLHF.

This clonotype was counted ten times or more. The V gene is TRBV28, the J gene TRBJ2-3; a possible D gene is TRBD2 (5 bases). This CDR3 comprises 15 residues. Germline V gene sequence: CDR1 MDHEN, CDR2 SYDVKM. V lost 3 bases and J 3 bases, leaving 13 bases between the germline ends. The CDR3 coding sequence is TGTGCCAGCAGTTTGCCCGGGCCGGGGACAGATACGCAGTATTTT. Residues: CASSLPGPGTDTQYF.

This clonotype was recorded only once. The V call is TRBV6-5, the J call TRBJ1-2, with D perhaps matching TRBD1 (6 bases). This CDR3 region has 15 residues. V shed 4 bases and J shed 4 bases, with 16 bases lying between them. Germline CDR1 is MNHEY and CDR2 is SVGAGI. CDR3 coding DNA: TGTGCCAGCAGTTCATCAGGGGCTCTTTCCTATGGCTACACCTTC. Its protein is CASSSSGALSYGYTF.

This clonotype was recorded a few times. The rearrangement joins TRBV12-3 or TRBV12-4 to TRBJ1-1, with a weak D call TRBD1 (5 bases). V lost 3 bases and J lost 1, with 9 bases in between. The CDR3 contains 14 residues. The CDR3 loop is CASSFSQGNTEAFF. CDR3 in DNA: TGTGCCAGCAGTTTCAGTCAGGGGAACACTGAAGCTTTCTTT.

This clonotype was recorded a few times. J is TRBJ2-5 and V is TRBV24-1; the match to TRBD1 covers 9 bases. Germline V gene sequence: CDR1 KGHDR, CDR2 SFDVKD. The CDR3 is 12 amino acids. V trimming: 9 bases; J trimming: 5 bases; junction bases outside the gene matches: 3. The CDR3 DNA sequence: TGTGCCACCGGGACAGGGACGGAGACCCAGTACTTC. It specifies CATGTGTETQYF.

The CDR3 spells CASSLVAGIEQYF. The CDR3 coding sequence is TGTGCCAGCAGCTTAGTTGCAGGGATCGAGCAGTACTTC. The genes are TRBV7-9 and TRBJ2-7; a possible D gene is TRBD1 (5 bases). The CDR3 contains 13 residues. Looked up from germline, CDR1 is SEHNR and CDR2 is FQNEAQ (reference sequence). Between the trimmed V and J ends, which lost 1 base and 6 bases, there was a span of 10 bases.

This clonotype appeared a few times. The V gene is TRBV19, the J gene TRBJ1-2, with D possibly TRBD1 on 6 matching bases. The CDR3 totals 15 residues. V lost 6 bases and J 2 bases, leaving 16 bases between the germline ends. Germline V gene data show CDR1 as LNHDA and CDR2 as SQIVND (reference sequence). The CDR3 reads CASRAGEVANYGYTF. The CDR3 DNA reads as TGTGCCAGTAGGGCAGGGGAGGTAGCGAACTATGGCTACACCTTC.

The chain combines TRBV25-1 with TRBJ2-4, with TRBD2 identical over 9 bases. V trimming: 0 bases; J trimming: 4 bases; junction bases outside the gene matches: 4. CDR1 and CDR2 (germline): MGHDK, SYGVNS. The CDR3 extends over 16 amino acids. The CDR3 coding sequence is TGTGCCAGCAGTGAATACGGCGGGGGGGTAAAAAACATTCAGTACTTC. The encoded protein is CASSEYGGGVKNIQYF.

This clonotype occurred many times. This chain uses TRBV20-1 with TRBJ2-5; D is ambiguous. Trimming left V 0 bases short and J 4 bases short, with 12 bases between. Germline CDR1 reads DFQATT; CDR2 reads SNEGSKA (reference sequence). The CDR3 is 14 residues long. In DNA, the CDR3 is TGCAGTGCTAGAGATGTCCGGAATGGAGAGACCCAGTACTTC. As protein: CSARDVRNGETQYF.